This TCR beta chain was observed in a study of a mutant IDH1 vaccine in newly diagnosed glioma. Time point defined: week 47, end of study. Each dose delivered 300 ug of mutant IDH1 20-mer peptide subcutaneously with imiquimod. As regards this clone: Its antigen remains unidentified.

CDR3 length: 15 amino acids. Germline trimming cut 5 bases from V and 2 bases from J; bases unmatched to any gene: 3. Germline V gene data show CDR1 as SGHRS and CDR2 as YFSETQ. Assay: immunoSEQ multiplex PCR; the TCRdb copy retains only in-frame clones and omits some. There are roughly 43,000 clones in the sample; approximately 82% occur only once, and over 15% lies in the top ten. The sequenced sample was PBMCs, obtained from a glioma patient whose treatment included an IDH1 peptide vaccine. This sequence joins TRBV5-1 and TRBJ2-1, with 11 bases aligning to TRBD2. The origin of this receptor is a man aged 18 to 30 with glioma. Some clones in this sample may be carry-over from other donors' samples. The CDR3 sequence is CASRTSGTPYNEQFF. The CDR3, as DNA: TGCGCCAGCAGGACTAGCGGGACTCCCTACAATGAGCAGTTCTTC.